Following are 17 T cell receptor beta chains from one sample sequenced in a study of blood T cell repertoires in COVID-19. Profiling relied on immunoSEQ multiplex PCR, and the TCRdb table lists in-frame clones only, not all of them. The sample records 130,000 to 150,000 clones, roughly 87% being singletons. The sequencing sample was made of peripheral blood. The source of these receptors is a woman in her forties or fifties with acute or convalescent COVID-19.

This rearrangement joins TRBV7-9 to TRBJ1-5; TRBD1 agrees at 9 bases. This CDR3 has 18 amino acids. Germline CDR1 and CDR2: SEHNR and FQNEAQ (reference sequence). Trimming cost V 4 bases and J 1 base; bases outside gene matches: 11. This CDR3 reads CASSSSYRGQGSNQPQHF. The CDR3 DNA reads TGTGCCAGCAGCTCATCATACAGGGGGCAGGGGAGCAATCAGCCCCAGCATTTT.

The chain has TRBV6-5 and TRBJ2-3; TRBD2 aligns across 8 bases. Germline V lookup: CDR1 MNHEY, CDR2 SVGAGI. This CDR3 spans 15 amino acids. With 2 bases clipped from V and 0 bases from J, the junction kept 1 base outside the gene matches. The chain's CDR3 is CASSYASGSTDTQYF. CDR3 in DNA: TGTGCCAGCAGTTACGCTAGCGGGAGCACAGATACGCAGTATTTT.

CDR3 bases: TGTGCCAGCAGCTTAGCGGGACAGGGAGACACCGGGGAGCTGTTTTTT. This sequence encodes CASSLAGQGDTGELFF. The chain combines TRBV5-6 with TRBJ2-2; 9 bases are shared with TRBD1. The V gene end was trimmed by 2 bases and the J gene end by 3 bases; junction bases not matched to a gene: 5. Germline V gene data show CDR1 as SGHDT and CDR2 as YYEEEE. This CDR3 has 16 residues.

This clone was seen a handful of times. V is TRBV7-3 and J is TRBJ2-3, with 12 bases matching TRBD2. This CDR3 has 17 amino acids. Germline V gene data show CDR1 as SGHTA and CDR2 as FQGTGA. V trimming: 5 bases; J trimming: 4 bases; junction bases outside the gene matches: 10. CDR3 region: CASSTGLAGNRADTQYF. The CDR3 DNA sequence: TGTGCCAGCAGCACTGGACTAGCGGGAAATCGGGCAGATACGCAGTATTTT.

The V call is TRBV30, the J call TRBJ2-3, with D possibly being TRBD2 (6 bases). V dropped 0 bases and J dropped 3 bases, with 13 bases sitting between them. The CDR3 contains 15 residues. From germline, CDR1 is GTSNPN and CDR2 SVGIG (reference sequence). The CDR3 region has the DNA TGTGCCTGGAGTGTACTCGGCGGGAATACAGATACGCAGTATTTT. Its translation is CAWSVLGGNTDTQYF.

The CDR3 protein is CASSLGGSGGIDTQYF. Here the CDR3 DNA reads TGTGCCAGCAGCCTGGGAGGTAGCGGGGGGATAGATACGCAGTATTTT. The chain is built from TRBV7-2 and TRBJ2-3; 10 bases align to TRBD2. V shed 5 bases and J 5 bases; nucleotides not matched to a gene: 10. Germline loops: CDR1 SGHTA, CDR2 FQGNSA. CDR3 length: 16 amino acids.

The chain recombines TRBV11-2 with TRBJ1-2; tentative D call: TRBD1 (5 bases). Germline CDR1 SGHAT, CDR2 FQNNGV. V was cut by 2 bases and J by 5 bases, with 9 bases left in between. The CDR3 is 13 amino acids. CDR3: CASSLFREYGYTF. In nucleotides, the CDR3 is TGTGCCAGCAGCTTATTCAGGGAATATGGCTACACCTTC. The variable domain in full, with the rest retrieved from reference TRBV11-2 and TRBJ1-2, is EAGVAQSPRYKIIEKRQSVAFWCNPISGHATLYWYQQILGQGPKLLIQFQNNGVVDDSQLPKDRFSAERLKGVDSTLKIQPAKLEDSAVYLCASSLFREYGYTFGSGTRLTVV.

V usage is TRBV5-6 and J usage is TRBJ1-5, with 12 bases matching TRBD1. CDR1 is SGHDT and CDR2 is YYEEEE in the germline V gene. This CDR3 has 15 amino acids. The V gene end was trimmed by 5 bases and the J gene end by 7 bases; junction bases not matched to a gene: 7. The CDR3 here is CASSLRDRGLQPQHF. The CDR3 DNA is TGTGCCAGCAGTCTGCGGGACAGGGGGCTACAGCCCCAGCATTTT.

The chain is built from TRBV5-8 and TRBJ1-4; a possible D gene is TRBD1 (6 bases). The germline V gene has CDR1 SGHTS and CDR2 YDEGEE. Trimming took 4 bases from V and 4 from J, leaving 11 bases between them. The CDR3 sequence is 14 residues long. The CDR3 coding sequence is TGTGCCAGCAGCCAGGGGTCCGATAATGAAAAACTGTTTTTT. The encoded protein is CASSQGSDNEKLFF.

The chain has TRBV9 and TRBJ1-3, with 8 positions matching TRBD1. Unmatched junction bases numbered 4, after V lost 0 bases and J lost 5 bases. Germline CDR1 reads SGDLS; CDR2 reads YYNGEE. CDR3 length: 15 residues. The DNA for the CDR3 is TGTGCCAGCAGCGTAGGGACAGGGAAGAGAAACACCATATATTTT. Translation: CASSVGTGKRNTIYF.

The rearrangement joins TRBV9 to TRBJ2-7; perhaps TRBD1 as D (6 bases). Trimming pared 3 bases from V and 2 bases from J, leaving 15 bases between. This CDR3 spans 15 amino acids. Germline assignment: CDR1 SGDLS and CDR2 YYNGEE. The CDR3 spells CASSGTGIGPYEQYF. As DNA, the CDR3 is TGTGCCAGCAGCGGCACAGGGATTGGGCCCTACGAGCAGTACTTC.

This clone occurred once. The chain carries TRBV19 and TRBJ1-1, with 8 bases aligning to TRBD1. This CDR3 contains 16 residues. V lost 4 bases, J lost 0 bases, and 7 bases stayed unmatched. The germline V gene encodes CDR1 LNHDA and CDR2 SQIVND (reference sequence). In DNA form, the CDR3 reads TGTGCCAGTAGTAGGCCGGACAGGGATATGAACACTGAAGCTTTCTTT. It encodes CASSRPDRDMNTEAFF.

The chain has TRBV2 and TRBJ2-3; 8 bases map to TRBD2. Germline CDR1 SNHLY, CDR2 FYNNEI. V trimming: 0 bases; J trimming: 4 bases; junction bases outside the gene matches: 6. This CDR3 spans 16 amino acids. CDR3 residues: CASSEAGSGGPDTQYF. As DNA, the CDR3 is TGTGCCAGCAGTGAAGCGGGCTCGGGAGGGCCAGATACGCAGTATTTT.

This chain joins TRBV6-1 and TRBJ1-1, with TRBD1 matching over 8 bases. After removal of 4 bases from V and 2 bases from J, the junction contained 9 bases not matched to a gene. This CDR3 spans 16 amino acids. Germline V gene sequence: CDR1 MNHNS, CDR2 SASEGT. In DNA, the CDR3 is TGTGCCAGCAGTGCGAACAGGGGGATGGTTAACACTGAAGCTTTCTTT. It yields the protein CASSANRGMVNTEAFF.

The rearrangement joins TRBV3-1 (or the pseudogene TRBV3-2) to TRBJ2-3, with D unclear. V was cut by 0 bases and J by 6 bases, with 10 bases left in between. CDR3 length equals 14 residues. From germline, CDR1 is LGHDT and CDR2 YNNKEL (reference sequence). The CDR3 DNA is TGTGCCAGCAGCCAAGATATCTCTGCGGATACGCAGTATTTT. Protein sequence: CASSQDISADTQYF.

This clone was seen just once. For the CDR3, the DNA is TGTGCCATCAGTGAGCCCCGGACTTCCGAGCAGTACTTC. This encodes CAISEPRTSEQYF. The rearrangement links TRBV10-3 to TRBJ2-7; a weak D match, TRBD2 (5 bases). The germline V and J ends were trimmed by 2 bases and 6 bases, with 11 bases remaining between them. This CDR3 region has 13 residues. Germline CDR1 ENHRY, CDR2 SYGVKD.

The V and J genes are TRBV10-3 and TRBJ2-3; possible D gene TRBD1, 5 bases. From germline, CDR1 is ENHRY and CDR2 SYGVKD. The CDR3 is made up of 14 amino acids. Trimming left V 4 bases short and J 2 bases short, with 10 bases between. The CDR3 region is CAISGRVTTDTQYF. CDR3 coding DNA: TGTGCCATCAGTGGCAGGGTAACCACAGATACGCAGTATTTT.